The present T cell receptor beta chain was sequenced within a study of spatial heterogeneity in lung cancer. The V gene end was trimmed by 4 bases and the J gene end by 4 bases; junction bases not matched to a gene: 5. Germline CDR1 reads MNHEY; CDR2 reads SMNVEV (reference sequence). The CDR3 totals 16 residues. This sample's time point: sample taken at primary tumor resection. Unsorted tumor, nontumor lung tissue or cryopreserved PBMC supplied the whole RNA. TCRdb reanalysed the 5' RACE reads using MiXCR and keeps one entry per CDR3 protein. The table has tens of thousands of distinct CDR3 sequences, 5.2% seen once.

This TCR was sampled from a female donor with early-stage non-small cell lung cancer. This chain uses TRBV27 with TRBJ2-1; 12 nucleotides match TRBD2. The source material was PBMCs, sampled at surgery. CDR3 region: CASSSTSGGLYNEQFF. The CDR3 region has the DNA TGTGCCAGCAGTTCCACTAGCGGGGGGCTTTACAATGAGCAGTTCTTC.